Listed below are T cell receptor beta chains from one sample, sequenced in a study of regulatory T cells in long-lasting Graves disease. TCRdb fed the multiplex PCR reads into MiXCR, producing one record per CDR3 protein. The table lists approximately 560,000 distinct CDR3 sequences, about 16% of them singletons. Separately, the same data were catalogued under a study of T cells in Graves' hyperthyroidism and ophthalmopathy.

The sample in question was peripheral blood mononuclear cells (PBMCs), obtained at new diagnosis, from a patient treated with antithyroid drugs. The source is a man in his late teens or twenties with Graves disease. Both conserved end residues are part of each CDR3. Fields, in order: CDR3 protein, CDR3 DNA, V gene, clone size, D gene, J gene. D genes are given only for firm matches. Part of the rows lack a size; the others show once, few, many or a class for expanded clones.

CDR3aa: CASSLRLAGGSSYEQYF
CDR3nt: TGTGCCAGCAGCCTCCGTCTAGCGGGAGGGTCCTCCTACGAGCAGTACTTC
v_gene: TRBV3-1
abundance: few
d_gene: TRBD2
j_gene: TRBJ2-7

CDR3aa: CASGSGGTDTQYF
CDR3nt: TGTGCCAGCGGTAGCGGAGGCACAGATACGCAGTATTTT
v_gene: TRBV7-3
abundance: many
d_gene: .
j_gene: TRBJ2-3

CDR3aa: CASSFLSIAGGRGEQFF
CDR3nt: TGTGCCAGCAGCTTTCTCAGTATCGCGGGAGGGCGCGGTGAGCAGTTCTTC
v_gene: TRBV7-9
abundance: many
d_gene: TRBD2
j_gene: TRBJ2-1

CDR3aa: CASMGTGGTTNEKLFF
CDR3nt: TGTGCCAGCATGGGGACAGGGGGAACAACTAATGAAAAACTGTTTTTT
v_gene: TRBV27
abundance: few
d_gene: TRBD1
j_gene: TRBJ1-4

CDR3aa: CSVEASSGKLETQYF
CDR3nt: TGCAGCGTTGAAGCGTCTAGCGGGAAGCTAGAGACCCAGTACTTC
v_gene: TRBV29-1
abundance: .
d_gene: TRBD2
j_gene: TRBJ2-5

CDR3aa: CSVGVTGQPYEQYF
CDR3nt: TGCAGTGTGGGGGTCACGGGACAACCTTACGAGCAGTACTTC
v_gene: TRBV20-1
abundance: few
d_gene: .
j_gene: TRBJ2-7

CDR3aa: CASSPASGAANTGELFF
CDR3nt: TGCGCCAGCTCGCCGGCTAGCGGGGCCGCGAACACCGGGGAGCTGTTTTTT
v_gene: TRBV10-2
abundance: .
d_gene: TRBD2
j_gene: TRBJ2-2

CDR3aa: CASSYSWGEGHFSGELFF
CDR3nt: TGTGCCAGCAGTTACTCATGGGGAGAGGGGCACTTCAGCGGGGAGCTGTTTTTT
v_gene: TRBV6-5
abundance: few
d_gene: .
j_gene: TRBJ2-2

CDR3aa: CSVILVGVLNEQFF
CDR3nt: TGCAGCGTTATTCTAGTGGGAGTACTCAATGAGCAGTTCTTC
v_gene: TRBV29-1
abundance: many
d_gene: .
j_gene: TRBJ2-1

CDR3aa: CASSTTSGTYYNEQFF
CDR3nt: TGTGCCAGTAGTACAACTAGCGGGACTTACTACAATGAGCAGTTCTTC
v_gene: TRBV19
abundance: .
d_gene: TRBD2
j_gene: TRBJ2-1

CDR3aa: CSVRGSTGELFF
CDR3nt: TGCAGCGTGCGGGGTTCTACCGGGGAGCTGTTTTTT
v_gene: TRBV29-1
abundance: .
d_gene: .
j_gene: TRBJ2-2

CDR3aa: CASSLARWDRGQDEQYF
CDR3nt: TGTGCCAGCAGCTTAGCTCGGTGGGACAGGGGGCAGGACGAGCAGTACTTC
v_gene: TRBV7-9
abundance: .
d_gene: TRBD1
j_gene: TRBJ2-7

CDR3aa: CASSPPQDRPETQYF
CDR3nt: TGTGCCAGCAGCCCCCCTCAGGACCGACCAGAGACCCAGTACTTC
v_gene: TRBV7-2
abundance: few
d_gene: .
j_gene: TRBJ2-5

CDR3aa: CASSLIGRTGELFF
CDR3nt: TGTGCCAGCAGCTTGATAGGGCGCACCGGGGAGCTGTTTTTT
v_gene: TRBV5-4
abundance: many
d_gene: .
j_gene: TRBJ2-2

CDR3aa: CSARESLAGANEQFF
CDR3nt: TGCAGTGCTAGAGAGTCGCTAGCGGGAGCAAATGAGCAGTTCTTC
v_gene: TRBV20-1
abundance: few
d_gene: TRBD2
j_gene: TRBJ2-1

CDR3aa: CSVEGAKSPYNEQFF
CDR3nt: TGCAGCGTTGAAGGGGCGAAGAGCCCCTACAATGAGCAGTTCTTC
v_gene: TRBV29-1
abundance: .
d_gene: .
j_gene: TRBJ2-1

CDR3aa: CASTKGYEQYF
CDR3nt: TGTGCCAGCACTAAGGGCTACGAGCAGTACTTC
v_gene: TRBV6-1
abundance: .
d_gene: .
j_gene: TRBJ2-7

CDR3aa: CSAREREGRETQYF
CDR3nt: TGCAGTGCTAGGGAGCGGGAGGGCCGTGAGACCCAGTACTTC
v_gene: TRBV20-1
abundance: many
d_gene: TRBD2
j_gene: TRBJ2-5

CDR3aa: CASSPPSEGMNTEAFF
CDR3nt: TGTGCCAGCTCACCACCGTCCGAGGGGATGAACACTGAAGCTTTCTTT
v_gene: TRBV18
abundance: many
d_gene: .
j_gene: TRBJ1-1

CDR3aa: CSARGNVETQYF
CDR3nt: TGCAGTGCTAGGGGAAACGTGGAGACCCAGTACTTC
v_gene: TRBV20-1
abundance: many
d_gene: .
j_gene: TRBJ2-5

CDR3aa: CASSSTAISYNEQFF
CDR3nt: TGTGCCAGCAGTTCGACTGCCATCTCCTACAATGAGCAGTTCTTC
v_gene: TRBV28
abundance: many
d_gene: .
j_gene: TRBJ2-1

CDR3aa: CASNRGIVTDTQYF
CDR3nt: TGTGCCAGCAACAGGGGGATTGTAACAGATACGCAGTATTTT
v_gene: TRBV2
abundance: many
d_gene: TRBD1
j_gene: TRBJ2-3

CDR3aa: CASSIYGGNYEQYF
CDR3nt: TGTGCCAGTAGTATATATGGGGGGAACTACGAGCAGTACTTC
v_gene: TRBV19
abundance: .
d_gene: .
j_gene: TRBJ2-7

CDR3aa: CASSQQGSGFGQFF
CDR3nt: TGTGCCAGCAGCCAACAGGGGTCAGGCTTTGGGCAGTTCTTC
v_gene: TRBV14
abundance: .
d_gene: .
j_gene: TRBJ2-1

CDR3aa: CASSTSGLAGTYEQYF
CDR3nt: TGTGCCAGTAGTACGTCAGGACTAGCGGGAACCTACGAGCAGTACTTC
v_gene: TRBV19
abundance: .
d_gene: TRBD2
j_gene: TRBJ2-7

CDR3aa: CSARVQGLNYGYTF
CDR3nt: TGCAGTGCTAGAGTGCAGGGTCTTAACTATGGCTACACCTTC
v_gene: TRBV20-1
abundance: .
d_gene: .
j_gene: TRBJ1-2